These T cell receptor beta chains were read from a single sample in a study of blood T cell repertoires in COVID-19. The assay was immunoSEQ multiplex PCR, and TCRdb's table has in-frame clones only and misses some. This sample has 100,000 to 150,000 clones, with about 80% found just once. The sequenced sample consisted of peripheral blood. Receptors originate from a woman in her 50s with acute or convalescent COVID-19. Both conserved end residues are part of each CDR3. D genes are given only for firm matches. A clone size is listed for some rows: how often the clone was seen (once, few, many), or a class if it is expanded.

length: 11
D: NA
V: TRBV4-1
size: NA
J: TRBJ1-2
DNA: TGCGCCAGCAGGGGACTATACGGCTACACCTTC
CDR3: CASRGLYGYTF

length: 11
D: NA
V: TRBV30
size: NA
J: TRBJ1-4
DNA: TGTGCCTGGAGTCGAGCCGAAAAACTGTTTTTT
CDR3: CAWSRAEKLFF

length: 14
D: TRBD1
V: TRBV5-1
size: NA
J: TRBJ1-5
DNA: TGCGCCAGCAGCTCGGGACAGGGGGATCAGCCCCAGCATTTT
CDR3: CASSSGQGDQPQHF

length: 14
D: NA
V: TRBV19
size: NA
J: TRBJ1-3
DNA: TGTGCCAGTAGTATCGCGGCTACGGGAAACACCATATATTTT
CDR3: CASSIAATGNTIYF

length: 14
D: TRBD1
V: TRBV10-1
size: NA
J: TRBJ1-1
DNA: TGCGCCAGCAGTCCCGGGACAGTGAACACTGAAGCTTTCTTT
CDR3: CASSPGTVNTEAFF

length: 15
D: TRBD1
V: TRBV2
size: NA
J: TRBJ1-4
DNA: TGTGCCAGCAGTTATAACAGGGGGTCTAATGAAAAACTGTTTTTT
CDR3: CASSYNRGSNEKLFF

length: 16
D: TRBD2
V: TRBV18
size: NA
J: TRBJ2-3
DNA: TGTGCCAGCTCACCACCGGCAGCGGGGACCACAGATACGCAGTATTTT
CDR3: CASSPPAAGTTDTQYF

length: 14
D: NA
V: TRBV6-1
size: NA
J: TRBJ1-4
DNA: TGTGCCAGCAGTGACGACAGAACTAATGAAAAACTGTTTTTT
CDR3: CASSDDRTNEKLFF

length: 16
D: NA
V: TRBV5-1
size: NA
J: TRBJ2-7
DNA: TGCGCCAGCAGCTTGTATCCCGCTTCTAGCCCCTACGAGCAGTACTTC
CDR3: CASSLYPASSPYEQYF

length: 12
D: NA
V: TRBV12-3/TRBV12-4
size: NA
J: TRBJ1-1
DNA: TGTGCCAGCAGTCAGACAGAGGTTTATGCTTTCTTT
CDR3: CASSQTEVYAFF

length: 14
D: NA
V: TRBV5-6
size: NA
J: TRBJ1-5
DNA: TGTGCCAGCAGCTTGGTAGGGGCTGGGCAGCCCCAGCATTTT
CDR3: CASSLVGAGQPQHF

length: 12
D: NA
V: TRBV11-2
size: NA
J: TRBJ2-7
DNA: TGTGCCAGCAGAAGCGACAGCTACGAGCAGTACTTC
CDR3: CASRSDSYEQYF

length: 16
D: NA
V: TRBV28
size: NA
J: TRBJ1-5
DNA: TGTGCCAGCAGTTTAGGGGGCAGGGTTGGCAATCAGCCCCAGCATTTT
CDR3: CASSLGGRVGNQPQHF

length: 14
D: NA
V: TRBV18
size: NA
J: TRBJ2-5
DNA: TGTGCCAGCTCACTAACAGGGCTACAAGAGACCCAGTACTTC
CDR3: CASSLTGLQETQYF

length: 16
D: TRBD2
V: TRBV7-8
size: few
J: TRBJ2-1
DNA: TGTGCCAGCAGCTTAGGCGGGGGGACCTCCTACAATGAGCAGTTCTTC
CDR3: CASSLGGGTSYNEQFF

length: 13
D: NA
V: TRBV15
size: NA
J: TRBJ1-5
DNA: TGTGCCACCAGCGTACTAGGCGGTCAGCCCCAGCATTTT
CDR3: CATSVLGGQPQHF

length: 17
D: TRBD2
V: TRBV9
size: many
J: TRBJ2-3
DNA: TGTGCCAGCAGCACGCCGACTAGCGGGGGGGTCTCAGATACGCAGTATTTT
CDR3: CASSTPTSGGVSDTQYF

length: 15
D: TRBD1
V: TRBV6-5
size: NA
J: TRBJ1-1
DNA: TGTGCCAGCACCCGCCGTGGGACAGGGAGCCTTGAAGCTTTCTTT
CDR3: CASTRRGTGSLEAFF

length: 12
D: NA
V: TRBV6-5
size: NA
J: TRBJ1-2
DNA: TGTGCCAGCATTTCCTTCGTGGGCGGCTACACCTTC
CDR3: CASISFVGGYTF

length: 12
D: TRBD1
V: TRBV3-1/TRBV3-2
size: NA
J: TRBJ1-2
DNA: TGTGCCAGCAAAACAGGGGAGAGGGGCTACACCTTC
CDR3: CASKTGERGYTF

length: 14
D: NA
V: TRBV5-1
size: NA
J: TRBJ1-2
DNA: TGCGCCAGCAGCGAGAGACAGGAAAGCTATGGCTACACCTTC
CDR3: CASSERQESYGYTF

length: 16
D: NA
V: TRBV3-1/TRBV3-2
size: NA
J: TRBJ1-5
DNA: TGTGCCAGCAGCCAAGGCCTACAGCCTAGCAATCAGCCCCAGCATTTT
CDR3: CASSQGLQPSNQPQHF

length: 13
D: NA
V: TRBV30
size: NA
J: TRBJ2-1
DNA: TGTGCCTGGAGGAGGACAGCTTACAATGAGCAGTTCTTC
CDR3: CAWRRTAYNEQFF

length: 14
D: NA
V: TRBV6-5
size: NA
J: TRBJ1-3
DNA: TGTGCCAGCAGGGGCAGGGTGGGTTCGGACACCATATATTTT
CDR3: CASRGRVGSDTIYF

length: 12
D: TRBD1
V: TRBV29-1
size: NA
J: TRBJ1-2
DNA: TGCAGCGTTTCTCAGGGGGACTATGGCTACACCTTC
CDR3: CSVSQGDYGYTF

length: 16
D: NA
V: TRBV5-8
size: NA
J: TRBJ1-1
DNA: TGTGCCAGCAGCCAGGGGAGTCAGATCATGAACACTGAAGCTTTCTTT
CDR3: CASSQGSQIMNTEAFF

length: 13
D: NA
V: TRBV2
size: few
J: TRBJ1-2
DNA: TGTGCCAGTAAGGCCGAGTCGAGGGTAGGCTACACCTTC
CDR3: CASKAESRVGYTF

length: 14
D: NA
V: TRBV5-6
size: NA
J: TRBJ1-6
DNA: TGTGCCAGCAGCCGGGTTTTAGATAATTCACCCCTCCACTTT
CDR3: CASSRVLDNSPLHF

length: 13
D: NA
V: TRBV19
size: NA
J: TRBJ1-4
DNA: TGTGCCAGTAGTATTCCCGGAGACGAAAAACTGTTTTTT
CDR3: CASSIPGDEKLFF

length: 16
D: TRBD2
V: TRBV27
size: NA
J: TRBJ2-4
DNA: TGTGCCAGCAGTCCATATCGGGAGGGGTGGAATAACATTCAGTACTTC
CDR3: CASSPYREGWNNIQYF

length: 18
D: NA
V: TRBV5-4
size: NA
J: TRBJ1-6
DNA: TGTGCCAGCAGCTTGGGGACAGACCCCAGTATGGGAAATTCACCCCTCCACTTT
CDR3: CASSLGTDPSMGNSPLHF

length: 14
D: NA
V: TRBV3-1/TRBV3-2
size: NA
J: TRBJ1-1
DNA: TGTGCCAGCAGCCAAGCGAGATTGAACACTGAAGCTTTCTTT
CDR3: CASSQARLNTEAFF

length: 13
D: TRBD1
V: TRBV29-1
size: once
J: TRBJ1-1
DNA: TGCAGCGTCGCCGGGACAGTGAACACTGAAGCTTTCTTT
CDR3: CSVAGTVNTEAFF

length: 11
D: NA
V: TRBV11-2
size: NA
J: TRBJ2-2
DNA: TGTGCCAGCAGCTTCCTGGGGGAGCTGTTTTTT
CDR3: CASSFLGELFF

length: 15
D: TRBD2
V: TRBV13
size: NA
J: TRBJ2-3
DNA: TGTGCCAGCAGCTTACGTAGCGGGGGGACAGATACGCAGTATTTT
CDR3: CASSLRSGGTDTQYF

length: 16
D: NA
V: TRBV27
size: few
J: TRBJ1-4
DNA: TGTGCCAGCAGTGCACCCCAGCGGAATGGGAATGAAAAACTGTTTTTT
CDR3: CASSAPQRNGNEKLFF

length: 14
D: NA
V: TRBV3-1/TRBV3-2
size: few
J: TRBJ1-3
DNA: TGTGCCAGCAGCCAAGTTGACAGCCGAAACACCATATATTTT
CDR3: CASSQVDSRNTIYF

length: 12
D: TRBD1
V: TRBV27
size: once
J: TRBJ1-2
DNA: TGTGCCAGCAGGTCGACAGGGAATGGCTACACCTTC
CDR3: CASRSTGNGYTF

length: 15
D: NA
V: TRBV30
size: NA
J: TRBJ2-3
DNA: TGTGCCTGGGCCCGGAAACGGGGGAGGACAGATACGCAGTATTTT
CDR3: CAWARKRGRTDTQYF

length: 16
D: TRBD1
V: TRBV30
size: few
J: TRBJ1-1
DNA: TGTGCCTGGAGTAAAAAACCGGGACAGAGGAACACTGAAGCTTTCTTT
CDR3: CAWSKKPGQRNTEAFF

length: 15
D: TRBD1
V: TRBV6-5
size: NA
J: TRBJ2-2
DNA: TGTGCCAGCAGGCACAGGGGGCAGAACACCGGGGAGCTGTTTTTT
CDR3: CASRHRGQNTGELFF

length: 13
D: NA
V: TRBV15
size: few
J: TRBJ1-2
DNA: TGTGCCACCAGCGATGGACTCCTCAAGGACTACACCTTC
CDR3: CATSDGLLKDYTF

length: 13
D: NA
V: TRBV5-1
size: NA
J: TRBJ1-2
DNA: TGCGCCAGCAGCTTGGATTCCCGGGGAGGCTACACCTTC
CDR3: CASSLDSRGGYTF

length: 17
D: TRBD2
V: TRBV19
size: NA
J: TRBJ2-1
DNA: TGTGCCAGTAGTTTTAGCGGGGCCGGGGCATCCTACAATGAGCAGTTCTTC
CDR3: CASSFSGAGASYNEQFF

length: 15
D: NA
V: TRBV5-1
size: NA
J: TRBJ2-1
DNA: TGCGCCAGCAGCTTAGTCCGGGGGACCTACAATGAGCAGTTCTTC
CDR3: CASSLVRGTYNEQFF

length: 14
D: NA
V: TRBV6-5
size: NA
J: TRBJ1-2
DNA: TGTGCCAGCAGTTACTCGCACAGGGACTATGGCTACACCTTC
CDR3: CASSYSHRDYGYTF

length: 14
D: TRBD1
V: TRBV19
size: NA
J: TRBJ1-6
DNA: TGTGCCAGTAGTATGGACAGGGGACGTTCACCCCTCCACTTT
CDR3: CASSMDRGRSPLHF